The 9 T cell receptor beta chains below were found in one sample sequenced in a study of blood T cell repertoires in COVID-19. TCRdb's copy holds only in-frame clones and misses some; the assay was immunoSEQ multiplex PCR. The repertoire holds approximately 210,000 clones, with under 90% as singletons. Sequencing input: peripheral blood. All receptors derive from a human donor in a cohort sampled during active COVID-19.

This clone turned up a few times. The chain joins TRBV14 to TRBJ1-2; the D gene is possibly TRBD1 (6 bases). This CDR3 is 14 amino acids long. Germline loops: CDR1 SGHDN, CDR2 FVKESK. The germline V and J ends were trimmed by 5 bases and 8 bases, with 18 bases remaining between them. CDR3 coding DNA: TGTGCCAGCAGCGTCCCCGGGACATCTTGGGGCTACACCTTC. Its translation is CASSVPGTSWGYTF.

The V gene is TRBV9, the J gene TRBJ2-5; a weak D match, TRBD1 (5 bases). Germline assignment: CDR1 SGDLS and CDR2 YYNGEE. V lost 0 bases and J lost 2, with 5 bases in between. There are 13 residues in the CDR3. Written as DNA, the CDR3 is TGTGCCAGCAGCGTAGGACAGCAAGAGACCCAGTACTTC. It codes for CASSVGQQETQYF. The entire variable domain, with the rest obtained from reference TRBV9 and TRBJ2-5, is as follows: DSGVTQTPKHLITATGQRVTLRCSPRSGDLSVYWYQQSLDQGLQFLIQYYNGEERAKGNILERFSAQQFPDLHSELNLSSLELGDSALYFCASSVGQQETQYFGPGTRLLVL.

This chain links TRBV12-3 or TRBV12-4 with TRBJ2-6; D gene unclear. The V gene lost 7 bases and the J gene lost 1 base, with 5 bases spanning the gap. The CDR3 totals 13 residues. The CDR3 DNA reads TGTGCCAGCACCCAGTCTGGGGCCAACGTCCTGACTTTC. It encodes CASTQSGANVLTF.

This clone was observed many times. The genes are TRBV27 and TRBJ2-5, with TRBD1 as a possible D gene (5 bases). V dropped 6 bases and J dropped 2 bases, with 16 bases sitting between them. The CDR3 extends over 15 amino acids. Germline values: CDR1 MNHEY, CDR2 SMNVEV (reference sequence). The CDR3 DNA is TGTGCCAGCAGGGTCTCAGGGTACGCACAAGAGACCCAGTACTTC. It encodes CASRVSGYAQETQYF.

To note about this clone: The sample contains more than one DNA sequence encoding this CDR3. V gene TRBV7-9 combines with J gene TRBJ2-2; 7 nucleotides match TRBD1. The germline gives CDR1 SEHNR, CDR2 FQNEAQ (reference sequence). Germline trimming cut 1 base from V and 3 bases from J; bases unmatched to any gene: 2. This CDR3 region has 15 residues. This CDR3 is CASSLGQGDTGELFF. CDR3 nucleotide sequence: TGTGCCAGCAGCTTAGGACAGGGCGACACCGGGGAGCTGTTTTTT.

The chain links TRBV5-8 to TRBJ2-7; TRBD1 matches 7 bases. Germline CDR1 and CDR2: SGHTS and YDEGEE. Germline trimming cut 4 bases from V and 3 bases from J; bases unmatched to any gene: 7. The CDR3 extends over 14 amino acids. CDR3 DNA sequence: TGTGCCAGCAGCGCTCCGGGACAGCTCTACGAGCAGTACTTC. Translated, it gives CASSAPGQLYEQYF.

This clone was observed a handful of times. The chain combines TRBV28 with TRBJ1-1; D uncertain. The germline CDR1 and CDR2 sequences are MDHEN and SYDVKM. CDR3 length: 12 amino acids. Trimming left V 10 bases short and J 3 bases short, with 12 bases between. The CDR3 DNA reads as TGTGCCACCTTAACCTCGGACACTGAAGCTTTCTTT. This translates into CATLTSDTEAFF.

This sequence joins TRBV5-1 and TRBJ1-2, with D unresolved. The CDR3 has 15 residues. Germline CDR1 SGHRS, CDR2 YFSETQ. V shed 0 bases and J shed 8 bases, with 17 bases lying between them. CDR3 DNA: TGCGCCAGCAGCTTGGAACAGACATGGGTGGGCGGCTACACCTTC. Translation gives CASSLEQTWVGGYTF.

V gene TRBV6-1 combines with J gene TRBJ2-3, with D maybe TRBD1 (6 bases). The CDR3 loop spans 16 amino acids. Germline-derived CDR1 and CDR2 are MNHNS and SASEGT. Trimming stripped 3 bases from V and 2 bases from J, with 15 bases between. The CDR3 is CASSDGGRRNTDTQYF. In DNA, the CDR3 is TGTGCCAGCAGTGATGGGGGCAGAAGAAACACAGATACGCAGTATTTT.